Presented here are 15 T cell receptor beta chains from one specimen sequenced in a study of a mutant IDH1 vaccine in newly diagnosed glioma. No antigen has been assigned to these receptors. This sample's time point: week 23, last vaccination. Each dose delivered 300 ug of mutant IDH1 20-mer peptide subcutaneously with imiquimod. TCRdb keeps only in-frame clones here, not all; method: immunoSEQ multiplex PCR. The sample has approximately 37,000 clones, around 74% seen once. Sequenced material: PBMCs, taken from a glioma patient whose treatment included an IDH1 peptide vaccine. These receptors originate from a man aged 45-65 years with glioma.

The rearrangement joins TRBV10-1 to TRBJ1-2; D unresolved. Per germline, CDR1 WNHNN and CDR2 SYGVQD (reference sequence). The CDR3 extends over 14 amino acids. V shed 2 bases and J shed 5 bases, with 12 bases lying between them. CDR3 nucleotide sequence: TGCGCCAGCAGTGAGGTTCAGTCAAGGTATGGCTACACCTTC. It specifies CASSEVQSRYGYTF.

By sample share, this clone is medium-sized. V gene TRBV5-7 combines with J gene TRBJ1-2; no clear D. TRBV5-7 is known as an ORF, though its function is uncertain. Trimming took 2 bases from V and 0 from J, leaving 2 bases between them. This CDR3 is 12 amino acids long. This chain's CDR3 is CASSLANYGYTF. The CDR3 region has the DNA TGTGCCAGCAGCTTAGCTAACTATGGCTACACCTTC.

This chain connects TRBV7-8 to TRBJ2-7; no firm D call. This CDR3 comprises 13 residues. Germline V gene lookup returns CDR1 SGHVS and CDR2 FQNEAQ. Between the trimmed V and J ends, which lost 5 bases and 0 bases, there was a span of 8 bases. Here the CDR3 reads CASSLQDSYEQYF. The CDR3 nucleotides are TGTGCCAGCAGCCTTCAGGACTCCTACGAGCAGTACTTC.

This clone appeared a few times. This chain joins TRBV19 and TRBJ1-4; D is undetermined. V gave up 7 bases and J gave up 2 bases, with 8 bases separating them. Germline V gene data show CDR1 as LNHDA and CDR2 as SQIVND (reference sequence). This CDR3 has 13 residues. The CDR3 loop is CASTRNTNEKLFF. The DNA of the CDR3 is TGTGCCAGTACCAGGAACACTAATGAAAAACTGTTTTTT.

This chain links TRBV25-1 with TRBJ2-5, with D possibly matching TRBD2 (6 bases). The CDR3 spans 14 residues. Germline CDR1 reads MGHDK; CDR2 reads SYGVNS. V was shortened by 0 bases and J by 4 bases, with 9 bases between the two germline ends. Here the CDR3 DNA reads TGTGCCAGCAGTGAATACGGGGGAATAGAGACCCAGTACTTC. It translates to CASSEYGGIETQYF.

The chain combines TRBV7-9 with TRBJ1-1, with 10 bases aligning to TRBD1. J was trimmed by 6 bases and V by 4 bases; bases with no gene match: 11. CDR3 size: 16 residues. From germline, CDR1 is SEHNR and CDR2 FQNEAQ (reference sequence). CDR3 in DNA: TGTGCCAGCAGCTCCCCCCCGACAGGGGGCTGGGCTGAAGCTTTCTTT. Protein: CASSSPPTGGWAEAFF.

This clone was counted a few times. The chain joins TRBV18 to TRBJ2-3; 8 bases agree with TRBD2. In germline, CDR1 is KGHSH, CDR2 LQKENI. This CDR3 has 16 amino acids. The V segment lost 4 bases and the J segment 3 bases; nucleotides outside the gene matches: 9. The CDR3 sequence: CASSRAGERGTDTQYF. Here the CDR3 DNA reads TGTGCCAGCTCACGGGCAGGGGAGCGGGGGACAGATACGCAGTATTTT.

This chain links TRBV5-5 with TRBJ2-2; D gene uncertain. V lost 0 bases to trimming and J lost 1 base, with 7 bases between them. The germline V gene encodes CDR1 SGHKS and CDR2 YYEKEE (reference sequence). The CDR3 consists of 15 residues. DNA for the CDR3: TGTGCCAGCAGCTTGGATCCGTTGAACACCGGGGAGCTGTTTTTT. This codes for CASSLDPLNTGELFF.

This clone qualifies as medium-sized. The rearrangement joins TRBV7-9 to TRBJ1-5; 9 nucleotides agree with TRBD1. The CDR3 is 17 residues long. Germline V gene sequence: CDR1 SEHNR, CDR2 FQNEAQ (reference sequence). V shed 1 base, J shed 3 bases, and the junction held 7 bases outside the gene matches. CDR3 in amino acids: CASSLGIGTGNNQPQHF. The DNA of the CDR3 is TGTGCCAGCAGCTTAGGTATCGGGACAGGGAACAATCAGCCCCAGCATTTT.

This chain joins TRBV29-1 and TRBJ1-1, with 7 bases identical to TRBD1. Germline V gene sequence: CDR1 SQVTM, CDR2 ANQGSEA. Trimming removed 7 bases from V and 0 bases from J; junction bases left unmatched: 2. The CDR3 covers 12 residues. This chain's CDR3 is CSGGGMNTEAFF. CDR3 DNA sequence: TGCAGCGGAGGGGGCATGAACACTGAAGCTTTCTTT.

The J gene is TRBJ1-1, the V gene TRBV5-7; D is ambiguous. TRBV5-7 is marked as an open reading frame, function uncertain. This CDR3 region has 14 residues. The V gene lost 1 base and the J gene lost 11 bases, with 18 bases spanning the gap. The CDR3 here is CASSLKEHEHGAFF. The CDR3 DNA sequence: TGTGCCAGCAGCTTGAAGGAGCATGAACATGGGGCTTTCTTT.

This clone was found once. The chain links TRBV5-4 to TRBJ2-5, with 8 bases lining up with TRBD1. The CDR3 sequence is 14 residues long. Germline V lookup: CDR1 SGHNT, CDR2 YYREEE (reference sequence). V dropped 1 base and J dropped 5; count of bases not matched to a gene: 4. CDR3 region: CASSLQGASETQYF. In nucleotides, the CDR3 is TGTGCCAGCAGCTTGCAGGGGGCGAGCGAGACCCAGTACTTC.

This clone was seen a single time. The chain combines TRBV30 with TRBJ2-1, with TRBD1 identical over 10 bases. V was clipped by 5 bases and J by 4 bases; unmatched bases: 5. This CDR3 has 14 residues. Germline values: CDR1 GTSNPN, CDR2 SVGIG (reference sequence). CDR3 sequence reads: CAWETGQGYNEQFF. CDR3 nucleotides: TGTGCCTGGGAAACGGGACAGGGGTACAATGAGCAGTTCTTC. Based on the CDR3 plus reference TRBV30 and TRBJ2-1, the full variable domain is SQTIHQWPATLVQPVGSPLSLECTVEGTSNPNLYWYRQAAGRGLQLLFYSVGIGQISSEVPQNLSASRPQDRQFILSSKKLLLSDSGFYLCAWETGQGYNEQFFGPGTRLTVL.

The genes are TRBV6-5 and TRBJ1-1; no clear D gene. This CDR3 has 12 amino acids. Germline V gene data show CDR1 as MNHEY and CDR2 as SVGAGI. The germline V and J ends were trimmed by 6 bases and 0 bases, with 5 bases remaining between them. This CDR3 is CASRDVNTEAFF. The DNA for the CDR3 is TGTGCCAGCAGGGACGTGAACACTGAAGCTTTCTTT.

The chain carries TRBV27 and TRBJ2-5; TRBD1 is a possible D gene (5 bases). The CDR3 length is 14 residues. Trimming pared 2 bases from V and 2 bases from J, leaving 9 bases between. The germline CDR1 and CDR2 sequences are MNHEY and SMNVEV (reference sequence). The CDR3 is CASSLMGPQETQYF. The CDR3 DNA reads TGTGCCAGCAGTTTAATGGGGCCTCAAGAGACCCAGTACTTC.